This TCR beta chain was sequenced in a study of blood T cell repertoires in COVID-19. The CDR3 has 12 amino acids. The germline CDR1 and CDR2 sequences are SEHNR and FQNEAQ (reference sequence). The V end was cut by 2 bases, the J end by 4 bases, with 6 bases between. Clones were sequenced by immunoSEQ multiplex PCR, and TCRdb holds only the in-frame ones, with some missing. The sample has more than 85,000 clones, approximately 84% seen once. The chain has TRBV7-9 and TRBJ2-7; D unclear. The sequencing input was peripheral blood. This clonotype was sampled from a human donor in a cohort sampled during active COVID-19. CDR3 coding DNA: TGTGCCAGCAGCTTAAGTCGGTACGAGCAGTACTTC. It yields the protein CASSLSRYEQYF.